This T cell receptor beta chain derives from a study of beta chain features in type 1 diabetes. Purity (above 98%) was reached by all sorted populations. Trimming removed 3 bases from V and 6 bases from J; junction bases left unmatched: 4. Germline V lookup: CDR1 LNHDA, CDR2 SQIVND (reference sequence). CDR3 length equals 14 residues. Expressed TCRB transcripts got sequenced, as all isolated RNA was reverse transcribed. The assay was immunoSEQ multiplex PCR, and TCRdb's table has in-frame clones only and misses some. Of about 180,000 clones listed, about 13% were seen once; the top ten hold 0.62%. The clonotype originates from a young woman in good health. V gene TRBV19 combines with J gene TRBJ1-5; TRBD1 agrees at 8 bases. The sequencing sample was made of central memory CD4+ T cells from blood. The CDR3 nucleotides are TGTGCCAGTAGTATCCAGGGGGCTGGTCAGCCCCAGCATTTT. This translates into CASSIQGAGQPQHF.